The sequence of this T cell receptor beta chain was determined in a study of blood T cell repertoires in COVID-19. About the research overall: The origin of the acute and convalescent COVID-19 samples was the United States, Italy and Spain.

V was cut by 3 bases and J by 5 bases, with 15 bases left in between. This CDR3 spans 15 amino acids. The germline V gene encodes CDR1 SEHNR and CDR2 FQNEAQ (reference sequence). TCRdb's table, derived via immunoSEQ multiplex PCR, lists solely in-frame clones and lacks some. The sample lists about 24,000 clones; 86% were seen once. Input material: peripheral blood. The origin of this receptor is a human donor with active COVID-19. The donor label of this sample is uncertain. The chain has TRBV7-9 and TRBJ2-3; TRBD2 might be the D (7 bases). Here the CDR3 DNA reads TGTGCCAGCAGCTTGGCGGGGGCTCTGGTAGATACGCAGTATTTT. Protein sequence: CASSLAGALVDTQYF.